A single sample gave rise to the 32 T cell receptor beta chains below, sequenced in a study of blood T cell repertoires in COVID-19. Sequenced by immunoSEQ multiplex PCR; TCRdb stores in-frame clones only, minus some. The repertoire includes around 30,000 clones, roughly three quarters of them detected once, and approximately 16% sits in the top ten. The sequenced sample consisted of peripheral blood. The receptors shown here come from a human donor in a cohort sampled during active COVID-19.

The chain has TRBV11-2 and TRBJ1-2; D unresolved. Germline CDR1 and CDR2: SGHAT and FQNNGV. Trimming pared 1 base from V and 2 bases from J, leaving 5 bases between. The CDR3 totals 13 residues. CDR3 in DNA: TGTGCCAGCAGCTTAGGGGAGAACTATGGCTACACCTTC. This encodes CASSLGENYGYTF.

A few counts support this clone. The J gene is TRBJ2-1, the V gene TRBV7-3; 8 bases are shared with TRBD2. The CDR3 spans 16 residues. CDR1 and CDR2 (germline): SGHTA, FQGTGA. Trimming cost V 1 base and J 4 bases; bases outside gene matches: 6. As DNA, the CDR3 is TGTGCCAGCAGCTTAATTTCCGGGAGGGGGTACAATGAGCAGTTCTTC. Amino acids: CASSLISGRGYNEQFF.

This chain connects TRBV19 to TRBJ2-5; 10 bases line up with TRBD1. This CDR3 spans 15 amino acids. Germline values: CDR1 LNHDA, CDR2 SQIVND (reference sequence). V lost 6 bases and J lost 4; bases outside the gene matches: 8. Here the CDR3 reads CASREGTGVVETQYF. DNA for the CDR3: TGTGCCAGTAGAGAAGGGACAGGGGTTGTAGAGACCCAGTACTTC.

The chain links TRBV5-1 to TRBJ2-7; D possibly corresponds to TRBD1 (5 bases). The germline CDR1 and CDR2 sequences are SGHRS and YFSETQ. The CDR3 has 15 amino acids. Deletions cut 0 bases from V and 5 bases from J, with 15 bases between. Written as DNA, the CDR3 is TGCGCCAGCAGCTTGGAGGGCAGGGTATGGGACGAGCAGTACTTC. This sequence encodes CASSLEGRVWDEQYF. The variable domain in full, with the rest retrieved from reference TRBV5-1 and TRBJ2-7, is KAGVTQTPRYLIKTRGQQVTLSCSPISGHRSVSWYQQTPGQGLQFLFEYFSETQRNKGNFPGRFSGRQFSNSRSEMNVSTLELGDSALYLCASSLEGRVWDEQYFGPGTRLTVT.

The chain employs TRBV7-9 and TRBJ2-5; D possibly corresponds to TRBD2 (5 bases). The germline V gene has CDR1 SEHNR and CDR2 FQNEAQ (reference sequence). The CDR3 is made up of 16 amino acids. V was trimmed by 1 base and J by 2 bases, leaving 14 bases between them. The CDR3 sequence: CASSLVKGRGQETQYF. CDR3 in DNA: TGTGCCAGCAGCTTAGTTAAGGGAAGAGGGCAAGAGACCCAGTACTTC.

CDR3 sequence (DNA): TGTGCCAGCAGTGGGAGACAGACGAACACTGAAGCTTTCTTT. This gives the protein CASSGRQTNTEAFF. This rearrangement joins TRBV2 to TRBJ1-1; a possible D gene is TRBD1 (5 bases). The germline V gene encodes CDR1 SNHLY and CDR2 FYNNEI. V dropped 4 bases and J dropped 1 base, with 10 bases sitting between them. This CDR3 is built from 14 residues.

This clone was found once. This chain connects TRBV21-1 to TRBJ2-5; the D call TRBD1 from the table was never checked on the DNA. TRBV21-1 is tagged as a pseudogene. The CDR3 totals 17 residues. The CDR3 is CASSTPKKGQLQETQYF. The CDR3 bases are TGTGCCAGCAGCACCCCAAAGAAGGGACAGCTCCAAGAGACCCAGTACTTC.

The V and J genes are TRBV11-2 and TRBJ2-3, with no clear D. Trimming removed 5 bases from V and 8 bases from J, with 11 bases in between. Germline CDR1 and CDR2: SGHAT and FQNNGV. The CDR3 has 12 amino acids. CDR3 DNA sequence: TGTGCCAGCAGCCCCCTGGCCGCTACGCAGTATTTT. Residues: CASSPLAATQYF.

The rearrangement joins TRBV5-1 to TRBJ2-7, with 9 bases that match TRBD1. Germline CDR1 is SGHRS and CDR2 is YFSETQ. The V gene end was trimmed by 0 bases and the J gene end by 7 bases; junction bases not matched to a gene: 5. The CDR3 totals 14 residues. In DNA, the CDR3 is TGCGCCAGCAGCTTGGGGACAGGGGTGAAGGAGCAGTACTTC. Translation: CASSLGTGVKEQYF.

V gene TRBV19 combines with J gene TRBJ2-2, with 8 bases lining up with TRBD1. Germline trimming cut 4 bases from V and 4 bases from J; bases unmatched to any gene: 5. CDR3 size: 15 residues. Germline-derived CDR1 and CDR2 are LNHDA and SQIVND (reference sequence). CDR3 protein: CASSKQGVITGELFF. The CDR3 DNA sequence: TGTGCCAGTAGTAAACAGGGGGTAATCACCGGGGAGCTGTTTTTT.

The V call is TRBV4-1, the J call TRBJ1-2; no firm D call. The CDR3 extends over 14 amino acids. Germline CDR1 and CDR2: MGHRA and YSYEKL. V was cut by 1 base and J by 3 bases, with 9 bases left in between. The CDR3 DNA is TGCGCCAGCAGCCAAGTAGGAACAGACTATGGCTACACCTTC. Translating it yields CASSQVGTDYGYTF.

The rearrangement joins TRBV11-2 to TRBJ2-2; possible D gene TRBD2, 5 bases. This CDR3 spans 15 amino acids. Trimming removed 5 bases at V and 2 bases at J, with 12 bases between. Germline CDR1 SGHAT, CDR2 FQNNGV. The chain's CDR3 is CASSRGLTNTGELFF. The CDR3 DNA reads as TGTGCCAGCAGCCGCGGGCTCACTAACACCGGGGAGCTGTTTTTT. Looking up the rest from reference TRBV11-2 and TRBJ2-2 gives the full variable domain: EAGVAQSPRYKIIEKRQSVAFWCNPISGHATLYWYQQILGQGPKLLIQFQNNGVVDDSQLPKDRFSAERLKGVDSTLKIQPAKLEDSAVYLCASSRGLTNTGELFFGEGSRLTVL.

The genes are TRBV6-5 and TRBJ1-2; 12 bases agree with TRBD1. Germline trimming cut 7 bases from V and 8 bases from J; bases unmatched to any gene: 8. CDR1 and CDR2 (germline): MNHEY, SVGAGI. This CDR3 is 14 amino acids long. The CDR3 DNA follows: TGTGCCAGCAAGGGACAGGGGGCGCCCCGGGGCTACACCTTC. Amino acid sequence: CASKGQGAPRGYTF.

The chain couples TRBV2 to TRBJ1-5; 7 bases agree with TRBD1. This CDR3 has 14 residues. The V segment lost 3 bases and the J segment 7 bases; nucleotides outside the gene matches: 6. Per the germline V gene, CDR1 is SNHLY and CDR2 is FYNNEI. In DNA, the CDR3 is TGTGCCAGCAGTGAGCAGGGGGGCGTCCAGCCCCAGCATTTT. Translation: CASSEQGGVQPQHF.

This rearrangement joins TRBV4-2 to TRBJ1-4; 8 nucleotides agree with TRBD1. CDR1 LGHNA and CDR2 YNFKEQ come from the germline V gene. This CDR3 comprises 16 residues. The V gene end was trimmed by 4 bases and the J gene end by 4 bases; junction bases not matched to a gene: 8. The CDR3 sequence: CASSLDRGGSNEKLFF. The CDR3 nucleotides read TGTGCCAGCAGCCTTGACAGGGGTGGAAGTAATGAAAAACTGTTTTTT.

V gene TRBV11-2 combines with J gene TRBJ1-1, with a tentative D call TRBD1 (5 bases). V lost 5 bases and J lost 4, with 17 bases in between. The CDR3 extends over 15 amino acids. From germline, CDR1 is SGHAT and CDR2 FQNNGV. This CDR3 is CASSAPSGGGTEAFF. The CDR3 nucleotides read TGTGCCAGCAGCGCCCCTTCTGGGGGGGGCACTGAAGCTTTCTTT.

V is TRBV28 and J is TRBJ1-6; D not resolved. V was trimmed by 2 bases and J by 12 bases, leaving 23 bases between them. CDR1 MDHEN and CDR2 SYDVKM come from the germline V gene. There are 17 residues in the CDR3. Written as DNA, the CDR3 is TGTGCCAGCAGTTTAAGCCCCGCCTTCGGTCGTGGCGGACCCCTCCACTTT. Translation gives CASSLSPAFGRGGPLHF.

The J gene is TRBJ2-3, the V gene TRBV6-2 or TRBV6-3; D gene ambiguous. In germline, CDR1 is MNHEY, CDR2 SVGEGT. V shed 3 bases and J shed 1 base, with 5 bases lying between them. This CDR3 has 13 residues. CDR3 coding DNA: TGTGCCAGCAGTTATAGTGGCACAGATACGCAGTATTTT. This codes for CASSYSGTDTQYF.

This clone was counted only a few times. The chain is built from TRBV6-1 and TRBJ2-2; a possible D gene is TRBD2 (6 bases). Deletions cut 3 bases from V and 4 bases from J, with 15 bases between. The CDR3 length is 16 residues. Looked up from germline, CDR1 is MNHNS and CDR2 is SASEGT. CDR3 sequence (DNA): TGTGCCAGCAGTGAGCGTTCGGGAGCGGGCACCGGGGAGCTGTTTTTT. Translation: CASSERSGAGTGELFF.

The chain has TRBV7-2 and TRBJ2-7; D gene unclear. V lost 1 base to trimming and J lost 1 base, with 11 bases between them. Germline V gene sequence: CDR1 SGHTA, CDR2 FQGNSA. CDR3 length: 15 residues. This chain's CDR3 is CASSLGLVGSYEQYF. In DNA form, the CDR3 reads TGTGCCAGCAGCTTAGGTCTAGTCGGATCCTACGAGCAGTACTTC. The complete variable domain, with remaining parts taken from reference TRBV7-2 and TRBJ2-7, reads GAGVSQSPSNKVTEKGKDVELRCDPISGHTALYWYRQSLGQGLEFLIYFQGNSAPDKSGLPSDRFSAERTGGSVSTLTIQRTQQEDSAVYLCASSLGLVGSYEQYFGPGTRLTVT.

The genes are TRBV6-1 and TRBJ1-2; a possible D gene is TRBD1 (5 bases). The ends were cut back, 2 bases at V and 4 bases at J, with 14 bases in the middle. Germline CDR1 is MNHNS and CDR2 is SASEGT. There are 15 residues in the CDR3. The CDR3, as DNA: TGTGCCAGCAGTGAATTGGGGGGAATCGGCTATGGCTACACCTTC. Translating it yields CASSELGGIGYGYTF.

The chain has TRBV30 and TRBJ1-2, with D perhaps matching TRBD1 (6 bases). V gave up 5 bases and J gave up 1 base, with 8 bases separating them. The CDR3 is made up of 12 amino acids. The germline CDR1 and CDR2 sequences are GTSNPN and SVGIG (reference sequence). The CDR3 loop is CAWADSNYGYTF. In DNA, the CDR3 is TGTGCCTGGGCGGACAGTAACTATGGCTACACCTTC.

V and J are TRBV6-1 and TRBJ1-2; no definite D call. This CDR3 region has 15 residues. V lost 0 bases and J lost 2, with 10 bases in between. The germline V gene encodes CDR1 MNHNS and CDR2 SASEGT. This CDR3 reads CASSEAQVPNYGYTF. DNA of the CDR3: TGTGCCAGCAGTGAAGCCCAGGTACCAAACTATGGCTACACCTTC.

This clone was recorded a few times. The rearrangement uses TRBV14 and TRBJ1-3, with TRBD1 matching 7 bases. CDR3 size: 15 residues. V was clipped by 5 bases and J by 0 bases; unmatched bases: 4. Germline assignment: CDR1 SGHDN and CDR2 FVKESK. CDR3: CASSTRQGSGNTIYF. The CDR3 DNA is TGTGCCAGCAGCACGCGACAGGGCTCTGGAAACACCATATATTTT.

The chain links TRBV6-7 to TRBJ1-2; D is undetermined. TRBV6-7 is annotated as an ORF whose role is uncertain. Trimming left V 4 bases short and J 0 bases short, with 15 bases between. There are 16 residues in the CDR3. The CDR3 reads CASSSKNGLANYGYTF. The CDR3 DNA reads TGTGCCAGCAGTTCGAAAAATGGCCTTGCTAACTATGGCTACACCTTC.

The chain has TRBV2 and TRBJ2-5; TRBD1 is a possible D gene (5 bases). This CDR3 spans 15 amino acids. Per the germline V gene, CDR1 is SNHLY and CDR2 is FYNNEI. The V end was cut by 3 bases, the J end by 5 bases, with 16 bases between. The CDR3 loop is CASSDRGIPGETQYF. As DNA, the CDR3 is TGTGCCAGCAGTGATAGGGGAATCCCCGGGGAGACCCAGTACTTC.

The CDR3 protein is CASYVSRLYGYTF. The CDR3 DNA sequence: TGTGCCAGCTATGTGAGCAGGCTCTATGGCTACACCTTC. The chain links TRBV28 to TRBJ1-2; D unresolved. Per the germline V gene, CDR1 is MDHEN and CDR2 is SYDVKM. This CDR3 region has 13 residues. Trimming shortened V by 8 bases and J by 4 bases, and 14 bases separated the two germline ends.

This rearrangement joins TRBV9 to TRBJ1-2, with TRBD1 matching over 8 bases. The V and J ends lost 0 bases and 8 bases, in that order; junction bases with no gene match: 12. The germline gives CDR1 SGDLS, CDR2 YYNGEE. This CDR3 has 16 amino acids. The CDR3 loop is CASSVEVTGGEGGYTF. DNA of the CDR3: TGTGCCAGCAGCGTAGAAGTTACAGGGGGAGAAGGCGGCTACACCTTC.

The gene calls are TRBV5-1 and TRBJ1-2, with a tentative D call TRBD1 (6 bases). The ends were cut back, 4 bases at V and 6 bases at J, with 13 bases in the middle. Germline CDR1 and CDR2: SGHRS and YFSETQ. The CDR3 has 13 amino acids. In DNA form, the CDR3 reads TGCGCCAGCAGCGATCAGGGGATAGATGGCTACACCTTC. Translating gives CASSDQGIDGYTF.

This chain connects TRBV6-5 to TRBJ1-2; D might be TRBD1 (5 bases). The germline V gene encodes CDR1 MNHEY and CDR2 SVGAGI. V was clipped by 6 bases and J by 3 bases, with 8 bases between them. There are 12 residues in the CDR3. Here the CDR3 DNA reads TGTGCCAGCAGGTCGGGGGACTATGGCTACACCTTC. This codes for CASRSGDYGYTF.

This chain joins TRBV4-1 and TRBJ2-3; D perhaps matches TRBD2 (5 bases). The CDR3 covers 15 residues. V lost 1 base to trimming and J lost 6 bases, with 14 bases between them. The germline CDR1 and CDR2 sequences are MGHRA and YSYEKL. The CDR3 loop reads CASSQVNRGFDTQYF. CDR3 nucleotides: TGCGCCAGCAGCCAAGTTAACCGGGGTTTCGATACGCAGTATTTT.

This sequence joins TRBV11-3 and TRBJ2-1, with 10 bases fitting TRBD2. There are 17 residues in the CDR3. V lost 5 bases, J lost 6 bases, and 13 bases stayed unmatched. Germline loops: CDR1 SGHNT, CDR2 YENEEA. CDR3 sequence reads: CASSIGLAETRRNEQFF. CDR3 DNA sequence: TGTGCCAGCAGCATCGGACTAGCGGAAACCCGCCGCAATGAGCAGTTCTTC.